Included here is one TCR beta chain sequence, with context. Its cognate antigen is unknown. Sequencing was performed with immunoSEQ multiplex PCR; in TCRdb, only in-frame clones are kept and a portion is missing. The table shows 74,000 or so clones, with 84% occurring only once. The data stem from a study of T cell responses to AZD1222 COVID-19 vaccine. In the study overall: Pooled together were second doses at about 4 or about 12 weeks. Study-level findings and limits: Baseline seropositives among AZD1222 recipients totaled only five or six.

The ends were cut back, 2 bases at V and 5 bases at J, with 6 bases in the middle. The CDR3 has 12 residues. Germline CDR1 and CDR2: KGHSH and LQKENI. The rearrangement uses TRBV18 and TRBJ2-5; D is unclear. This sequence was found in an adult in good health. The sample was peripheral blood, taken on day 0 of AZD1222 vaccination. DNA of the CDR3: TGTGCCAGCTCACCAGTATCCGAGACCCAGTACTTC. Residues: CASSPVSETQYF.